The present TCR beta chain was sequenced within a study of T cell repertoires in cytomegalovirus infection. Regarding the study as a whole: Carriage of CMV together with the relevant HLA was identifiable through cumulative public TCR beta family frequency.

MiXCR was run by TCRdb on the reads, yielding one entry per CDR3 protein. Here the sample spans fewer than 1,000,000 distinct CDR3 sequences, 30% to 40% being singletons. The CDR3 totals 15 residues. The germline V and J ends were trimmed by 5 bases and 0 bases, with 13 bases remaining between them. Germline lookup yields CDR1 MNHNS and CDR2 SASEGT. The table lists this clonotype with a few counts. The antigen remains unidentified. Sample: cultured CD8+ T cells from PBMCs, taken from culture after CMV antigen stimulation. V and J are TRBV6-1 and TRBJ1-1; D may be TRBD1 (5 bases). This clonotype originated in a human donor in good health (CMV status not recorded). Some clones in this sample may be carry-over from other donors' samples. CDR3 residues: CASSSPGPLNTEAFF. The CDR3, as DNA: TGTGCCAGCAGTTCGCCGGGACCGCTGAACACTGAAGCTTTCTTT.